This TCR beta chain comes out of a study of Graves' ophthalmopathy and Graves' hyperthyroidism. Overall study: Hyperthyroidism counted as stable given no ophthalmopathy within 18 months of follow-up.

Trimming took 2 bases from V and 1 from J, leaving 13 bases between them. The CDR3 is made up of 15 amino acids. The V gene's germline CDR1 is DFQATT and CDR2 SNEGSKA (reference sequence). RNA transcripts provided the template for amplifying TCR beta CDR3 regions. The first-round RT-PCR employed HTBI primers together with the Qiagen OneStep RT-PCR kit. A multiplex PCR was then performed as the second round. MiXCR, run by TCRdb on the multiplex PCR reads, gives a single entry per CDR3 protein. Here the sample spans 450,000 to 600,000 distinct CDR3 sequences, approximately 37% being singletons. This chain joins TRBV20-1 and TRBJ2-3; no definite D call. This TCR was sampled from an adult man with Graves' hyperthyroidism. Source material: peripheral blood or thyroid tissue (not recorded which). This CDR3 reads CSARLPGKGTDTQYF. The CDR3 nucleotides read TGCAGTGCTAGATTGCCTGGGAAGGGCACAGATACGCAGTATTTT.